The next 27 T cell receptor beta chains were all read from a single sample in a study of T cell repertoires in aging, cancer and after chemotherapy. Multiplex touch-down PCR with TRB-A/B primers amplified rearranged V-D-J TRB sequences. TCRdb re-called the multiplex PCR reads with MiXCR, one entry per CDR3 protein. The sample includes 1,300 to 1,500 distinct CDR3 sequences, around 36% of them seen just once. Amplification of TCR beta used genomic DNA extracted from peripheral blood. The sequenced material came from blood. The origin of the receptors is a human donor with a solid tumor.

This clonotype was observed once. The chain is built from TRBV4-2 and TRBJ2-1; the match to TRBD2 covers 9 bases. The CDR3 contains 18 residues. Germline CDR1 reads LGHNA; CDR2 reads YNFKEQ. Losses at the gene ends were 0 bases for V and 8 bases for J; bases not matched to a gene: 14. The CDR3 reads CASSQDPRGGAVSDEQFF. The CDR3 DNA sequence: TGTGCCAGCAGCCAAGATCCTCGCGGGGGGGCCGTCAGTGATGAGCAGTTCTTC.

The chain combines TRBV10-2 with TRBJ1-6, with D possibly matching TRBD1 (6 bases). This CDR3 is 13 amino acids long. The germline gives CDR1 WSHSY, CDR2 SAAADI. V lost 3 bases and J lost 9, with 9 bases in between. The CDR3, as DNA: TGCGCCAGCAGTGAACAGGGAGGTTCACCCCTCCACTTT. Translation: CASSEQGGSPLHF.

CDR3 sequence reads: CASRPSGTYNEQFF. The CDR3 DNA is TGTGCCAGCAGACCCTCAGGGACCTACAATGAGCAGTTCTTC. The gene calls are TRBV6-2 or TRBV6-3 and TRBJ2-1, with D possibly TRBD1 on 5 matching bases. Germline V gene data show CDR1 as MNHEY and CDR2 as SVGEGT. Between the trimmed V and J ends, which lost 6 bases and 2 bases, there was a span of 11 bases. CDR3 length: 14 amino acids.

This clonotype was found a few times. This chain links TRBV18 with TRBJ2-6; D is perhaps TRBD2 (5 bases). The V and J ends lost 6 bases and 0 bases respectively, with 6 bases between them. Germline V gives CDR1 KGHSH, CDR2 LQKENI. The CDR3 totals 14 residues. CDR3 in DNA: TGTGCCAGCTCTAGCGACTCTGGGGCCAACGTCCTGACTTTC. Translation: CASSSDSGANVLTF. Based on the CDR3 plus reference TRBV18 and TRBJ2-6, the full variable domain is NAGVMQNPRHLVRRRGQEARLRCSPMKGHSHVYWYRQLPEEGLKFMVYLQKENIIDESGMPKERFSAEFPKEGPSILRIQQVVRGDSAAYFCASSSDSGANVLTFGAGSRLTVL.

This clonotype turned up a few times. The chain's CDR3 is CASSQDASTDTQYF. CDR3 bases: TGTGCCAGCAGCCAAGACGCTAGCACAGATACGCAGTATTTT. The chain is built from TRBV5-4 and TRBJ2-3; D call uncertain. The germline gives CDR1 SGHNT, CDR2 YYREEE (reference sequence). The CDR3 covers 14 residues. V was cut by 4 bases and J by 0 bases, with 9 bases left in between.

The V gene is TRBV12-3 or TRBV12-4, the J gene TRBJ2-1; 10 positions agree with TRBD2. This CDR3 contains 19 residues. V lost 8 bases, J lost 2 bases, and 18 bases stayed unmatched. CDR3 nucleotide sequence: TGTGCCAGCTTCACATACCCCTTCATCCTAGCGGGGGCCTACAATGAGCAGTTCTTC. Translation gives CASFTYPFILAGAYNEQFF.

There are a few counts of this clonotype. V usage is TRBV7-7 and J usage is TRBJ2-7; D possibly corresponds to TRBD1 (6 bases). In germline, CDR1 is SSHAT, CDR2 FNYEAQ (reference sequence). The V gene lost 0 bases and the J gene lost 7 bases, with 10 bases spanning the gap. The CDR3 loop spans 13 amino acids. The chain's CDR3 is CASSLAQRGEQYF. Written as DNA, the CDR3 is TGTGCCAGCAGCTTAGCCCAGAGGGGGGAGCAGTACTTC.

The chain carries TRBV12-3 or TRBV12-4 and TRBJ2-5; the D gene is possibly TRBD1 (5 bases). The CDR3 is made up of 13 amino acids. Trimming shortened V by 6 bases and J by 1 base, and 9 bases separated the two germline ends. CDR3 nucleotide sequence: TGTGCCAGCAGCCGACAGACCCAAGAGACCCAGTACTTC. It is translated as CASSRQTQETQYF.

This chain uses TRBV7-6 with TRBJ2-5; the match to TRBD2 covers 8 bases. CDR3 size: 17 residues. Germline trimming cut 3 bases from V and 2 bases from J; bases unmatched to any gene: 11. Germline CDR1 SGHVS, CDR2 FNYEAQ. CDR3 sequence: CASSLGGTSGSQETQYF. Written as DNA, the CDR3 is TGTGCCAGCAGCTTGGGTGGTACTAGCGGATCACAAGAGACCCAGTACTTC. The whole variable domain, filled in from reference TRBV7-6 and TRBJ2-5, reads GAGVSQSPRYKVTKRGQDVALRCDPISGHVSLYWYRQALGQGPEFLTYFNYEAQQDKSGLPNDRFSAERPEGSISTLTIQRTEQRDSAMYRCASSLGGTSGSQETQYFGPGTRLLVL.

A note on this clonotype: The junction departs from the called germline gene at one end, perhaps through a read error. This rearrangement joins TRBV5-6 to TRBJ1-3; possible D gene TRBD1, 5 bases. Germline V gives CDR1 SGHDT, CDR2 YYEEEE. CDR3 length equals 14 residues. For the CDR3, the DNA is TGTGCCAGCAGCCCTCAGGGACTTCTGATATACTCCATTTTT. It encodes CASSPQGLLIYSIF.

The chain carries TRBV18 and TRBJ2-7, with 8 bases aligning to TRBD1. The CDR3 has 14 residues. Germline V gives CDR1 KGHSH, CDR2 LQKENI. With V trimmed by 6 bases and J by 2 bases, 6 bases remained unmatched. CDR3: CASSKGQAAYEQYF. CDR3 bases: TGTGCCAGCTCGAAGGGACAGGCTGCCTACGAGCAGTACTTC.

The rearrangement uses TRBV20-1 and TRBJ2-7, with D possibly matching TRBD1 (7 bases). CDR3 length equals 14 residues. V lost 5 bases and J 3 bases, leaving 17 bases between the germline ends. The germline V gene encodes CDR1 DFQATT and CDR2 SNEGSKA (reference sequence). The DNA for the CDR3 is TGCAGTGCTGAGGGCGGGACAGATATCTACGAGCAGTACTTC. As protein: CSAEGGTDIYEQYF.

This clonotype appeared a few times. The chain has TRBV7-2 and TRBJ2-3, with TRBD2 matching 9 bases. Trimming at V came to 6 bases and at J to 5 bases, leaving 6 bases not matched to a gene. The CDR3 totals 14 residues. In germline, CDR1 is SGHTA, CDR2 FQGNSA. CDR3 nucleotides: TGTGCCAGCAGTAGGAGCGGGGGGCAAGATACGCAGTATTTT. Protein product: CASSRSGGQDTQYF.

The chain joins TRBV12-3 or TRBV12-4 to TRBJ2-1, with D perhaps matching TRBD1 (6 bases). V dropped 4 bases and J dropped 7 bases, with 14 bases sitting between them. This CDR3 region has 14 residues. CDR3 nucleotides: TGTGCCAGCAGTTCACAGGGTTCGGCAAATGAGCAGTTCTTC. It translates to CASSSQGSANEQFF.

CDR3: CASSPTPGLVEETQYF. CDR3 nucleotides: TGTGCCAGCAGCCCTACACCGGGACTAGTAGAGGAGACCCAGTACTTC. The chain couples TRBV11-2 to TRBJ2-5; TRBD2 matches at 8 bases. CDR3 length: 16 amino acids. Germline assignment: CDR1 SGHAT and CDR2 FQNNGV. The V segment lost 5 bases and the J segment 5 bases; nucleotides outside the gene matches: 13.

The chain is built from TRBV29-1 and TRBJ1-1; TRBD1 might be the D (5 bases). Trimming took 7 bases from V and 4 from J, leaving 13 bases between them. The CDR3 covers 12 residues. Per germline, CDR1 SQVTM and CDR2 ANQGSEA. The CDR3 nucleotides are TGCAGCGGGGGGGGGGGTGGCACTGAAGCTTTCTTT. Its protein product is CSGGGGGTEAFF.

This chain joins TRBV7-2 and TRBJ2-7; the match to TRBD1 covers 9 bases. The germline gives CDR1 SGHTA, CDR2 FQGNSA. The V segment lost 5 bases and the J segment 3 bases; nucleotides outside the gene matches: 8. The CDR3 loop spans 15 amino acids. CDR3 nucleotides: TGTGCCAGCAGCCCAACCCTGGGACAGGGCTACGAGCAGTACTTC. Protein product: CASSPTLGQGYEQYF.

A few counts support this clonotype. This chain joins TRBV12-3 or TRBV12-4 and TRBJ2-1; 7 bases match TRBD2. The trim removed 5 bases at V and 9 bases at J, leaving 13 bases unmatched. The CDR3 contains 15 residues. Here the CDR3 reads CASSPPLGTKSEQFF. CDR3 DNA sequence: TGTGCCAGCAGTCCACCCCTCGGGACTAAGAGTGAGCAGTTCTTC.

This chain connects TRBV6-2 or TRBV6-3 to TRBJ2-3; no firm D call. The CDR3 is 12 residues long. With 7 bases removed from V and 4 bases from J, the gap between germline ends came to 9 bases. CDR1 and CDR2 from the germline V gene are MNHEY and SVGEGT. In DNA form, the CDR3 reads TGTGCCAGCAAATCCGGCGCAGATACGCAGTATTTT. Protein product: CASKSGADTQYF.

V and J are TRBV20-1 and TRBJ2-5, with D perhaps matching TRBD2 (6 bases). Germline CDR1 and CDR2: DFQATT and SNEGSKA (reference sequence). Between the trimmed V and J ends, which lost 8 bases and 3 bases, there was a span of 13 bases. This CDR3 spans 12 amino acids. CDR3 nucleotides: TGCAGTCCCCTGGGGGGAGAAGAGACCCAGTACTTC. This encodes CSPLGGEETQYF.

This chain connects TRBV20-1 to TRBJ1-5, with D possibly matching TRBD1 (5 bases). Trimming removed 4 bases at V and 1 base at J, with 17 bases between. The CDR3 is 16 amino acids. Germline assignment: CDR1 DFQATT and CDR2 SNEGSKA (reference sequence). This chain's CDR3 is CSATDFGPGSNQPQHF. The CDR3 DNA sequence: TGCAGTGCTACAGATTTTGGGCCAGGGAGCAATCAGCCCCAGCATTTT.

This clonotype is large in the sample. The V gene is TRBV7-3, the J gene TRBJ2-1, with D possibly matching TRBD2 (7 bases). Germline V gene sequence: CDR1 SGHTA, CDR2 FQGTGA. CDR3 size: 15 residues. The V end lost 0 bases, the J end lost 5 bases, and 11 bases lay between the germline ends. The CDR3 reads CASSLTRGPNNEQFF. Here the CDR3 DNA reads TGTGCCAGCAGCTTAACGCGGGGGCCAAACAATGAGCAGTTCTTC.

This clonotype was seen more than once but under ten times. The CDR3 is CASSPGSGANVLTF. The CDR3 nucleotides read TGTGCCAGCAGCCCTGGCTCTGGGGCCAACGTCCTGACTTTC. V usage is TRBV7-3 and J usage is TRBJ2-6; D is ambiguous. The CDR3 extends over 14 amino acids. Germline values: CDR1 SGHTA, CDR2 FQGTGA. Deletions cut 5 bases from V and 0 bases from J, with 5 bases between.

V usage is TRBV4-1 and J usage is TRBJ2-3; 8 bases match TRBD2. Per the germline V gene, CDR1 is MGHRA and CDR2 is YSYEKL. CDR3 size: 13 residues. V lost 3 bases, J lost 5 bases, and 1 base stayed unmatched. CDR3 amino acids: CASSQGLVDTQYF. Here the CDR3 DNA reads TGCGCCAGCAGCCAGGGACTAGTAGATACGCAGTATTTT.

This clonotype occurred a few times. The V gene is TRBV10-3, the J gene TRBJ2-7, with 7 nucleotides matching TRBD1. The J segment lost 2 bases and the V segment lost 3 bases, leaving 4 bases of the junction unmatched. The CDR3 sequence is 14 residues long. CDR1 ENHRY and CDR2 SYGVKD come from the germline V gene. The CDR3 coding sequence is TGTGCCATCAGTGAAGGCAGGGGGACCTACGAGCAGTACTTC. This codes for CAISEGRGTYEQYF.

This clonotype is labeled large (0.1 to 1%). The chain employs TRBV29-1 and TRBJ2-3; TRBD2 aligns across 12 bases. The CDR3 contains 17 residues. Germline-derived CDR1 and CDR2 are SQVTM and ANQGSEA. The junction had 11 bases not matched to a gene; V was cut back by 7 bases and J by 0 bases. CDR3 in DNA: TGCAGCGCGTGGGGACTAGCGGGTGGTACTAGCACAGATACGCAGTATTTT. Residues: CSAWGLAGGTSTDTQYF.

This chain uses TRBV20-1 with TRBJ1-1; D is uncertain. The CDR3 length is 14 residues. Germline V gene data show CDR1 as DFQATT and CDR2 as SNEGSKA (reference sequence). V lost 2 bases and J 1 base, leaving 11 bases between the germline ends. CDR3 region: CSARSVERNTEAFF. Written as DNA, the CDR3 is TGCAGTGCTAGATCGGTGGAGCGGAACACTGAAGCTTTCTTT.